This T cell receptor beta chain originates from a study of technical replicates of blood from a handful of donors. Only in-frame clones appear in the TCRdb table, and some are missing; sequencing was by immunoSEQ multiplex PCR. This sample has under 90,000 clones, with approximately 94% found just once. Germline loops: CDR1 MNHEY, CDR2 SMNVEV (reference sequence). Trimming took 7 bases from V and 3 from J; bases not matched to a gene: 2. The length of the CDR3 is 15 residues. The sequencing input was T cells isolated from PBMCs. The clonotype originates from a human donor in good health. The chain employs TRBV27 and TRBJ2-5; 16 bases are a match to TRBD2. CDR3 in DNA: TGTGCCAGCACGGGACTAGCGGGGGGGGAAGAGACCCAGTACTTC. Translation gives CASTGLAGGEETQYF.